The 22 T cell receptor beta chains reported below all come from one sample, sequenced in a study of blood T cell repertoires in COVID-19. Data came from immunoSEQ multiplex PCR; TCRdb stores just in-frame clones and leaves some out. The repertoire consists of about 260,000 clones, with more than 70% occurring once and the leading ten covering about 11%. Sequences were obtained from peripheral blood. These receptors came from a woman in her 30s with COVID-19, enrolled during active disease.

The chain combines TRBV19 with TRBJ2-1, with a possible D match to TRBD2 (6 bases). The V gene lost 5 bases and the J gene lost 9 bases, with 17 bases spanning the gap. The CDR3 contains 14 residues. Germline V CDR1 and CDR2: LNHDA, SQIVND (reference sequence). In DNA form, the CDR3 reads TGTGCCAGTAGTGGGGGACTGACAGCAAGTGAGCAGTTCTTC. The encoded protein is CASSGGLTASEQFF.

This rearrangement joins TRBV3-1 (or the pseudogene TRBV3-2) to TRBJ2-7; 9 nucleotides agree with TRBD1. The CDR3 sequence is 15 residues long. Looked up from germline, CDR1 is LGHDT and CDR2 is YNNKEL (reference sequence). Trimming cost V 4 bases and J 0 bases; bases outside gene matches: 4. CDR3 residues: CASSRGTGISYEQYF. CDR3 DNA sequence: TGTGCCAGCAGCCGAGGGACAGGGATCTCCTACGAGCAGTACTTC.

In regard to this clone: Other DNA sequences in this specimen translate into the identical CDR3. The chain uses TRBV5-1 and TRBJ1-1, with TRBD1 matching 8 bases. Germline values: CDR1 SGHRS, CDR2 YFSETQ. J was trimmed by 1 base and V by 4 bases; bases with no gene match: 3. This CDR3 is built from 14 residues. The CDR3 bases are TGCGCCAGCAGCCGGGGACAGGCGAACACTGAAGCTTTCTTT. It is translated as CASSRGQANTEAFF. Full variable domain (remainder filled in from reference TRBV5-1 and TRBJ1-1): KAGVTQTPRYLIKTRGQQVTLSCSPISGHRSVSWYQQTPGQGLQFLFEYFSETQRNKGNFPGRFSGRQFSNSRSEMNVSTLELGDSALYLCASSRGQANTEAFFGQGTRLTVV.

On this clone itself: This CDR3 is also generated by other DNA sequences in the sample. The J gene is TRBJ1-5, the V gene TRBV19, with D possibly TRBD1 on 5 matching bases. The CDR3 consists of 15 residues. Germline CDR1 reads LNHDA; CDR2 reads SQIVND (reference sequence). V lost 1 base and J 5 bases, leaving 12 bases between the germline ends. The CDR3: CASSIARRGDQPQHF. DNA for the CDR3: TGTGCCAGTAGTATAGCCCGACGGGGGGATCAGCCCCAGCATTTT.

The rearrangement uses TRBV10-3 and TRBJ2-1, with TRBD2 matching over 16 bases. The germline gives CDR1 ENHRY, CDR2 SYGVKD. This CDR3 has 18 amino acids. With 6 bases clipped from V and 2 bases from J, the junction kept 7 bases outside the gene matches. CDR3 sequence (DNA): TGTGCCATCAGGGAGGGACTAGCGGGAGGGTTCACCTACAATGAGCAGTTCTTC. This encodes CAIREGLAGGFTYNEQFF.

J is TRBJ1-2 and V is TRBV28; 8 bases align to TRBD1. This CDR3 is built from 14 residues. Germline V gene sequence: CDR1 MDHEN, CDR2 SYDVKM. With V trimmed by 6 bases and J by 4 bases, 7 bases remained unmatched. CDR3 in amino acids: CASRPIQGGYGYTF. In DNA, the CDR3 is TGTGCCAGCAGACCGATACAGGGGGGCTATGGCTACACCTTC.

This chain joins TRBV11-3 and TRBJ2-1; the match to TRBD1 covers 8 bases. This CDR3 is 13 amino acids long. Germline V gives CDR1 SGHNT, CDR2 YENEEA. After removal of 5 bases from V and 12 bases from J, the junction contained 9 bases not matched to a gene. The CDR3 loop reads CASSTLTGERQFF. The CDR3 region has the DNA TGTGCCAGCAGCACGCTGACAGGGGAGAGGCAGTTCTTC.

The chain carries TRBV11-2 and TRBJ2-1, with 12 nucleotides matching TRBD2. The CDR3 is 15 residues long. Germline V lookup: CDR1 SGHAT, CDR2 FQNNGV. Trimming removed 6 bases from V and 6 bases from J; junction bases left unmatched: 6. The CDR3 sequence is CASRSPGLAGNEQFF. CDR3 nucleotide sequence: TGTGCCAGCAGGTCCCCGGGACTAGCGGGCAATGAGCAGTTCTTC.

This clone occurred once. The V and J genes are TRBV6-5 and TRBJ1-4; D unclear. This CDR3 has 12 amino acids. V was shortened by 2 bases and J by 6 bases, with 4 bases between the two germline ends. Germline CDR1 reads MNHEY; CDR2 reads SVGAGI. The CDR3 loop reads CASSYEDEKLFF. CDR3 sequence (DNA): TGTGCCAGCAGTTACGAGGATGAAAAACTGTTTTTT.

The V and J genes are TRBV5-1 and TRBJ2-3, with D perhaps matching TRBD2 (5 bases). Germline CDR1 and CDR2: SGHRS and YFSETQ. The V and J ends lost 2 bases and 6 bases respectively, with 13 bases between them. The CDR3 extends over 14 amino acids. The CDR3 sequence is CASSLSSPGDTQYF. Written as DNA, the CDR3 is TGCGCCAGCAGCTTAAGCAGCCCGGGGGATACGCAGTATTTT.

Written as DNA, the CDR3 is TGTGCCACCTCAGACAGGGGAAAGGGGGACTTTTGGCAGCCCCAGCATTTT. The encoded protein is CATSDRGKGDFWQPQHF. The chain carries TRBV19 and TRBJ1-5, with 8 bases matching TRBD1. The ends lost 10 bases at V and 7 bases at J; junction bases unmatched: 21. CDR3 length: 17 residues. The germline gives CDR1 LNHDA, CDR2 SQIVND (reference sequence).

Here the CDR3 DNA reads TGTGCCAGCGAGACAGGATACTACGAGCAGTACTTC. Protein: CASETGYYEQYF. The rearrangement joins TRBV6-7 to TRBJ2-7, with a possible D match to TRBD1 (6 bases). TRBV6-7 is classed as an ORF, of uncertain function. The germline V and J ends were trimmed by 8 bases and 3 bases, with 11 bases remaining between them. The CDR3 has 12 amino acids.

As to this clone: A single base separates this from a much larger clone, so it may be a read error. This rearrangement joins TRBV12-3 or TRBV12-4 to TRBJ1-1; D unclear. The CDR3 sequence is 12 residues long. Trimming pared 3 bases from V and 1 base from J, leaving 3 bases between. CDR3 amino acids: CASSFGNTEAFF. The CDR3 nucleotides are TGTGCCAGCAGTTTCGGGAACACTGAAGCTTTCTTT.

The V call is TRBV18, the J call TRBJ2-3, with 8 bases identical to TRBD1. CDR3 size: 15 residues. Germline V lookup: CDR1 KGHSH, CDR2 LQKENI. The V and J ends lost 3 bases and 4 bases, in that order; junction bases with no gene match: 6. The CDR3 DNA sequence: TGTGCCAGCTCACCCGGACAGGGTATCGCAGATACGCAGTATTTT. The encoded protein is CASSPGQGIADTQYF.

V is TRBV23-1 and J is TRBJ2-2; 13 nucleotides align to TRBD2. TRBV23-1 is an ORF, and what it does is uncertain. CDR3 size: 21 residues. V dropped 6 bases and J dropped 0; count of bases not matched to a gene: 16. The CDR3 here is CASRVAGRTSGSPTNTGELFF. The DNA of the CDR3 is TGCGCCAGCAGGGTGGCAGGACGGACTAGCGGGAGCCCCACGAACACCGGGGAGCTGTTTTTT.

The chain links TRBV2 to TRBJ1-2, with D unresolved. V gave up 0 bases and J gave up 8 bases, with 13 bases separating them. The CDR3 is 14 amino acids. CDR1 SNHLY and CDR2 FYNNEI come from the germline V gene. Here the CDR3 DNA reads TGTGCCAGCAGTGAAGCGATCACAGCGGGAGGCTACACCTTC. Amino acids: CASSEAITAGGYTF.

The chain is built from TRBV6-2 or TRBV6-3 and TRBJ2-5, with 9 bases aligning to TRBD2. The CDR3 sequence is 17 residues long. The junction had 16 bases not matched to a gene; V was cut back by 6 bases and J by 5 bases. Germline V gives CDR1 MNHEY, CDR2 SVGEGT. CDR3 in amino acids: CASSPRLAGEGGETQYF. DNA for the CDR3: TGTGCCAGCAGCCCTCGGTTAGCGGGAGAGGGGGGGGAGACCCAGTACTTC.

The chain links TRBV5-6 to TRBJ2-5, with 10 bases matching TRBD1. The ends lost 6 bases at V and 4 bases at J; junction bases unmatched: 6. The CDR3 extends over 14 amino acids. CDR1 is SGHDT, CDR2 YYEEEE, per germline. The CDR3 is CASTATGGAETQYF. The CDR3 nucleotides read TGTGCCAGCACCGCGACAGGGGGCGCAGAGACCCAGTACTTC.

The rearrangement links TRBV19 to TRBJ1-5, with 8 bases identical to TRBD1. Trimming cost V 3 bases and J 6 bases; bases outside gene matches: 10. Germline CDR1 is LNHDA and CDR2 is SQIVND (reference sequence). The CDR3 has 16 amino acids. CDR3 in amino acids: CASSIHWQGTGQPQHF. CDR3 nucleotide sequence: TGTGCCAGTAGTATCCATTGGCAGGGGACAGGTCAGCCCCAGCATTTT.

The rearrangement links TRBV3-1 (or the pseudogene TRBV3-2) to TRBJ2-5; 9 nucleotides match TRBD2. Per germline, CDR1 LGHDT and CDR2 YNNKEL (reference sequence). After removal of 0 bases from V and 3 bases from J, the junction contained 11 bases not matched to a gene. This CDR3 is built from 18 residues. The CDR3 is CASSQEWGVAGEKETQYF. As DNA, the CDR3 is TGTGCCAGCAGCCAAGAGTGGGGAGTAGCGGGAGAGAAAGAGACCCAGTACTTC.

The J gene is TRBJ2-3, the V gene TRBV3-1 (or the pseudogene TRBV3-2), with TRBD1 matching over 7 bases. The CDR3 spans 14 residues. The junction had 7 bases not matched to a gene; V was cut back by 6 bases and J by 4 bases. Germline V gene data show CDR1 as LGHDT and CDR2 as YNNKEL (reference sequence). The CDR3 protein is CASSHRTGADTQYF. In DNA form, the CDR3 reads TGTGCCAGCAGTCATCGAACAGGGGCAGATACGCAGTATTTT.

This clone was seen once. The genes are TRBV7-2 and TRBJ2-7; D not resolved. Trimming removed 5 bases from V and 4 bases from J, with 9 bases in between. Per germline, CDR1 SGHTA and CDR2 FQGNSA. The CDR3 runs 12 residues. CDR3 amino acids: CASSPTVYEQYF. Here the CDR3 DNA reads TGTGCCAGCAGCCCCACAGTTTACGAGCAGTACTTC.